These 30 T cell receptor beta chains originate from one sample sequenced in a study of shared clonotypes between healthy human individuals. Libraries were prepared by immunoSEQ multiplex PCR; TCRdb keeps only in-frame clonotypes and omits some of them. The data show about 1.5 million clones, 95% to 99% seen once. The sequenced material came from naive CD4+ T cells sorted from blood. Subset described: CD45RA+ positively selected. Receptors were obtained from a man aged 25 to 40 in good health.

This sequence joins TRBV10-3 and TRBJ2-3; weak D call: TRBD2 (6 bases). Germline assignment: CDR1 ENHRY and CDR2 SYGVKD. Trimming cost V 9 bases and J 6 bases, with 13 bases left between them. The length of the CDR3 is 12 residues. CDR3 bases: TGTGCCATAGCGGGCCCTCGGGATACGCAGTATTTT. This translates into CAIAGPRDTQYF.

The CDR3 nucleotides are TGTGCCTGGAGTGGAGGTGGAGAGACCCAGTACTTC. Protein: CAWSGGGETQYF. The chain combines TRBV30 with TRBJ2-5; D is undetermined. The V gene's germline CDR1 is GTSNPN and CDR2 SVGIG (reference sequence). There are 12 residues in the CDR3. Trimming stripped 1 base from V and 4 bases from J, with 7 bases between.

Concerning this clone: The sample carries other DNA sequences with the same CDR3. This sequence joins TRBV5-4 and TRBJ2-7; no definite D call. The CDR3 sequence is 13 residues long. Trimming pared 3 bases from V and 4 bases from J, leaving 11 bases between. Germline CDR1 is SGHNT and CDR2 is YYREEE (reference sequence). The CDR3 coding sequence is TGTGCCAGCAGCTCCCCTAGTTCTTACGAGCAGTACTTC. It specifies CASSSPSSYEQYF.

V gene TRBV7-3 combines with J gene TRBJ2-3; TRBD1 matches 7 bases. Germline V CDR1 and CDR2: SGHTA, FQGTGA. V lost 5 bases and J lost 4; bases outside the gene matches: 6. The length of the CDR3 is 14 residues. Here the CDR3 DNA reads TGTGCCAGCAGCCTAGGGACAGTTTCAGATACGCAGTATTTT. Its translation is CASSLGTVSDTQYF.

This clone is a singleton in its sample. This chain joins TRBV29-1 and TRBJ2-2; 7 nucleotides agree with TRBD2. Looked up from germline, CDR1 is SQVTM and CDR2 is ANQGSEA. The CDR3 length is 14 residues. Trimming cost V 6 bases and J 1 base; bases outside gene matches: 5. CDR3 in DNA: TGCAGCGTGGCGCCGGGGGGGAACACCGGGGAGCTGTTTTTT. The encoded protein is CSVAPGGNTGELFF.

V and J are TRBV5-4 and TRBJ2-7; 13 nucleotides line up with TRBD2. From germline, CDR1 is SGHNT and CDR2 YYREEE (reference sequence). The CDR3 contains 15 residues. After removal of 3 bases from V and 4 bases from J, the junction contained 4 bases not matched to a gene. The CDR3 region is CASSSLAGGIYEQYF. The CDR3 bases are TGTGCCAGCAGCTCACTAGCGGGAGGGATTTACGAGCAGTACTTC. The whole variable domain, filled in from reference TRBV5-4 and TRBJ2-7, reads ETGVTQSPTHLIKTRGQQVTLRCSSQSGHNTVSWYQQALGQGPQFIFQYYREEENGRGNFPPRFSGLQFPNYSSELNVNALELDDSALYLCASSSLAGGIYEQYFGPGTRLTVT.

The rearrangement uses TRBV2 and TRBJ1-5; D is ambiguous. V gave up 8 bases and J gave up 7 bases, with 15 bases separating them. This CDR3 contains 13 residues. CDR1 is SNHLY and CDR2 is FYNNEI in the germline V gene. The CDR3 spells CASRGGPGQPQHF. CDR3 DNA: TGTGCCAGCCGAGGAGGGCCGGGGCAGCCCCAGCATTTT.

This chain links TRBV11-2 with TRBJ2-2, with TRBD2 matching 7 bases. V was clipped by 4 bases and J by 6 bases; unmatched bases: 5. Germline lookup yields CDR1 SGHAT and CDR2 FQNNGV. The CDR3 sequence is 14 residues long. CDR3 in DNA: TGTGCCAGCAGCTCCGGACTAGTCGCCGGGGAGCTGTTTTTT. It encodes CASSSGLVAGELFF.

The CDR3 is CASSARQGIYEQYF. The CDR3 DNA sequence: TGTGCCAGCAGCGCTAGGCAGGGGATCTACGAGCAGTACTTC. The J gene is TRBJ2-7, the V gene TRBV5-8, with D perhaps TRBD1 (6 bases). Germline-derived CDR1 and CDR2 are SGHTS and YDEGEE. Trimming shortened V by 4 bases and J by 3 bases, and 14 bases separated the two germline ends. This CDR3 has 14 amino acids.

The rearrangement joins TRBV9 to TRBJ2-7; TRBD2 agrees at 7 bases. The CDR3 is 14 amino acids. Germline trimming cut 3 bases from V and 3 bases from J; bases unmatched to any gene: 6. Germline V lookup: CDR1 SGDLS, CDR2 YYNGEE. CDR3 sequence: CASSEGLQLYEQYF. In DNA form, the CDR3 reads TGTGCCAGCAGCGAGGGACTACAGCTCTACGAGCAGTACTTC.

The V call is TRBV19, the J call TRBJ2-1; D unresolved. The CDR3 has 11 residues. The V gene's germline CDR1 is LNHDA and CDR2 SQIVND (reference sequence). V dropped 5 bases and J dropped 10 bases, with 9 bases sitting between them. CDR3 residues: CASSARREQFF. CDR3 in DNA: TGTGCCAGTAGTGCCCGAAGGGAGCAGTTCTTC.

This clone was detected only once. The chain joins TRBV27 to TRBJ2-3, with D possibly matching TRBD2 (6 bases). This CDR3 is 17 amino acids long. Germline V gene sequence: CDR1 MNHEY, CDR2 SMNVEV (reference sequence). Trimming shortened V by 4 bases and J by 1 base, and 18 bases separated the two germline ends. CDR3 bases: TGTGCCAGCAGTTCTCCGGCTAACGGGAGAGGCACAGATACGCAGTATTTT. Residues: CASSSPANGRGTDTQYF.

The CDR3 region has the DNA TGTGCCAGCAGCTTAGTCACGGGATTGGGCAATCAGCCCCAGCATTTT. Its protein is CASSLVTGLGNQPQHF. V gene TRBV7-9 combines with J gene TRBJ1-5; no definite D call. Trimming cost V 1 base and J 2 bases, with 12 bases left between them. Germline V gene data show CDR1 as SEHNR and CDR2 as FQNEAQ (reference sequence). CDR3 length: 16 amino acids.

The rearrangement uses TRBV29-1 and TRBJ1-2; D gene uncertain. The CDR3 spans 12 residues. The V end lost 5 bases, the J end lost 4 bases, and 11 bases lay between the germline ends. Germline values: CDR1 SQVTM, CDR2 ANQGSEA. For the CDR3, the DNA is TGCAGCGTTCGTATGCAGTTCTATGGCTACACCTTC. It specifies CSVRMQFYGYTF. Combining the CDR3 with reference TRBV29-1 and TRBJ1-2 gives the whole variable domain SAVISQKPSRDICQRGTSLTIQCQVDSQVTMMFWYRQQPGQSLTLIATANQGSEATYESGFVIDKFPISRPNLTFSTLTVSNMSPEDSSIYLCSVRMQFYGYTFGSGTRLTVV.

The rearrangement joins TRBV29-1 to TRBJ2-5; D is undetermined. V lost 6 bases and J 13 bases, leaving 18 bases between the germline ends. Germline assignment: CDR1 SQVTM and CDR2 ANQGSEA. The CDR3 consists of 11 residues. For the CDR3, the DNA is TGCAGCGTCGTAGTTGTCGGCTATTGGTACTTC. Residues: CSVVVVGYWYF. Variable domain in full (rest from reference TRBV29-1 and TRBJ2-5): SAVISQKPSRDICQRGTSLTIQCQVDSQVTMMFWYRQQPGQSLTLIATANQGSEATYESGFVIDKFPISRPNLTFSTLTVSNMSPEDSSIYLCSVVVVGYWYFGPGTRLLVL.

The rearrangement joins TRBV4-3 to TRBJ2-2; unclear D gene. V lost 1 base and J lost 0, with 9 bases in between. From germline, CDR1 is LGHNA and CDR2 YSLEER. The CDR3 loop spans 16 amino acids. The DNA for the CDR3 is TGCGCCAGCAGCCAAGTGGGGTCTTCGAACACCGGGGAGCTGTTTTTT. Protein: CASSQVGSSNTGELFF.

The chain employs TRBV5-1 and TRBJ1-1; 7 bases map to TRBD1. V trimming: 4 bases; J trimming: 4 bases; junction bases outside the gene matches: 7. This CDR3 comprises 14 residues. Germline V lookup: CDR1 SGHRS, CDR2 YFSETQ. Here the CDR3 DNA reads TGCGCCAGCAGCGCCCAGGGGGTTGTCACTGAAGCTTTCTTT. This translates into CASSAQGVVTEAFF.

This clone has just one count. The genes are TRBV28 and TRBJ2-7; 7 nucleotides line up with TRBD2. Germline-derived CDR1 and CDR2 are MDHEN and SYDVKM. V gave up 6 bases and J gave up 4 bases; unmatched junction bases: 9. The CDR3 covers 14 residues. The CDR3 loop reads CASRPGTMNYEQYF. DNA of the CDR3: TGTGCCAGCAGGCCCGGGACTATGAATTACGAGCAGTACTTC.

About this clone: One end of the junction does not line up with germline, which may come from a read error. The CDR3 region has the DNA TGTGCTAGCAGCTGGACGTACACAGATACGCAGTATTTT. It codes for CASSWTYTDTQYF. This rearrangement joins TRBV7-7 to TRBJ2-3; no definite D call. The CDR3 is made up of 13 amino acids. Germline V gene lookup returns CDR1 SSHAT and CDR2 FNYEAQ (reference sequence). Using reference TRBV7-7 and TRBJ2-3 for the parts outside the CDR3, the full variable domain is GAGVSQSPRYKVTKRGQDVTLRCDPISSHATLYWYQQALGQGPEFLTYFNYEAQPDKSGLPSDRFSAERPEGSISTLTIQRTEQRDSAMYRCASSWTYTDTQYFGPGTRLTVL.

For this clone: The same CDR3 is also encoded by other DNA sequences in this sample. The chain couples TRBV5-4 to TRBJ1-3; D remains unclear. V was cut by 3 bases and J by 4 bases, with 8 bases left in between. The CDR3 extends over 13 amino acids. CDR1 SGHNT and CDR2 YYREEE come from the germline V gene (reference sequence). For the CDR3, the DNA is TGTGCCAGCAGCTCATTACAGGGAAACACCATATATTTT. Translating gives CASSSLQGNTIYF.

This chain uses TRBV5-4 with TRBJ1-1, with TRBD1 identical over 8 bases. The CDR3 is 13 residues long. CDR1 SGHNT and CDR2 YYREEE come from the germline V gene (reference sequence). Germline trimming cut 4 bases from V and 5 bases from J; bases unmatched to any gene: 4. This CDR3 is CASSRRQGTEAFF. CDR3 sequence (DNA): TGTGCCAGCAGCCGGCGACAGGGGACTGAAGCTTTCTTT.

For the CDR3, the DNA is TGTGCCAGCAGCCCGTTAGACATGAACACTGAAGCTTTCTTT. Its protein product is CASSPLDMNTEAFF. V is TRBV27 and J is TRBJ1-1; D ambiguous. The CDR3 is 14 residues long. Germline lookup yields CDR1 MNHEY and CDR2 SMNVEV (reference sequence). The V end was cut by 6 bases, the J end by 0 bases, with 11 bases between.

The CDR3 DNA follows: TGTGCCTGGAGTGTGGGGGTATCGGGAGTCTACAATGAGCAGTTCTTC. This encodes CAWSVGVSGVYNEQFF. The rearrangement uses TRBV30 and TRBJ2-1; TRBD2 might be the D (6 bases). Germline-derived CDR1 and CDR2 are GTSNPN and SVGIG (reference sequence). Trimming removed 0 bases at V and 3 bases at J, with 15 bases between. This CDR3 has 16 amino acids.

This clone came up once. The chain carries TRBV18 and TRBJ2-5; 8 nucleotides match TRBD1. The junction had 14 bases not matched to a gene; V was cut back by 3 bases and J by 5 bases. Per germline, CDR1 KGHSH and CDR2 LQKENI. The length of the CDR3 is 17 residues. The CDR3 region has the DNA TGTGCCAGCTCACCGCTAAACAGGGGGTTAAACTCGGAGACCCAGTACTTC. Translated: CASSPLNRGLNSETQYF.

The count of this clone is one. The sample contains more than one DNA sequence encoding this CDR3. The chain is built from TRBV5-1 and TRBJ1-4; D is possibly TRBD1 (5 bases). The CDR3 consists of 15 residues. V was cut by 0 bases and J by 2 bases, with 8 bases left in between. CDR1 is SGHRS and CDR2 is YFSETQ in the germline V gene. This CDR3 is CASSLVGTTNEKLFF. Here the CDR3 DNA reads TGCGCCAGCAGCTTGGTAGGGACCACTAATGAAAAACTGTTTTTT. The variable domain in full, with the rest retrieved from reference TRBV5-1 and TRBJ1-4, is KAGVTQTPRYLIKTRGQQVTLSCSPISGHRSVSWYQQTPGQGLQFLFEYFSETQRNKGNFPGRFSGRQFSNSRSEMNVSTLELGDSALYLCASSLVGTTNEKLFFGSGTQLSVL.

The chain combines TRBV11-2 with TRBJ1-1; 7 bases match TRBD1. The CDR3 length is 16 residues. Germline loops: CDR1 SGHAT, CDR2 FQNNGV. After removal of 5 bases from V and 5 bases from J, the junction contained 14 bases not matched to a gene. CDR3 sequence: CASSLPWGRGRTEAFF. As DNA, the CDR3 is TGTGCCAGCAGCCTCCCCTGGGGCAGGGGGAGAACTGAAGCTTTCTTT.

The chain joins TRBV5-1 to TRBJ2-5, with D perhaps matching TRBD1 or TRBD2 (6 bases each). Trimming took off 3 bases at V and 2 bases at J, with 14 bases between the two ends. This CDR3 spans 15 amino acids. Germline CDR1 reads SGHRS; CDR2 reads YFSETQ. The CDR3: CASSWGAVRQETQYF. The CDR3 bases are TGCGCCAGCAGCTGGGGGGCCGTCCGACAAGAGACCCAGTACTTC.

With respect to this clone: Within the sample, other DNA sequences also encode this same CDR3. This chain uses TRBV28 with TRBJ2-1; D unclear. The CDR3 extends over 12 amino acids. V was clipped by 8 bases and J by 0 bases, with 5 bases between them. Per germline, CDR1 MDHEN and CDR2 SYDVKM. The CDR3 is CASASSYNEQFF. CDR3 DNA: TGTGCCAGCGCTAGCTCCTACAATGAGCAGTTCTTC.

The V and J genes are TRBV9 and TRBJ2-3; 10 nucleotides match TRBD2. The germline V gene encodes CDR1 SGDLS and CDR2 YYNGEE. The CDR3 contains 16 residues. Trimming took 3 bases from V and 4 from J; bases not matched to a gene: 8. The CDR3 here is CASSGGVAGGADTQYF. Here the CDR3 DNA reads TGTGCCAGCAGCGGAGGAGTAGCGGGAGGCGCAGATACGCAGTATTTT.

The chain joins TRBV2 to TRBJ2-3; no firm D call. Trimming left V 4 bases short and J 6 bases short, with 14 bases between. The CDR3 loop spans 14 amino acids. The germline V gene has CDR1 SNHLY and CDR2 FYNNEI. CDR3 amino acids: CASSGLPLVDTQYF. The CDR3 DNA is TGTGCCAGCAGTGGGTTGCCGCTAGTTGATACGCAGTATTTT.